This passage covers 23 T cell receptor beta chains from one sample sequenced in a study of cytomegalovirus exposure and HLA in healthy donors. The PCR contained 60 Vbeta and 13 Jbeta primers. Produced via immunoSEQ multiplex PCR; TCRdb's table is partial and in-frame only. The sample holds 130,000 to 150,000 clones. The sequencing sample was made of PBMCs. These receptors were taken from a man in his forties in good health and CMV-seronegative.

The V call is TRBV7-2, the J call TRBJ1-1; no firm D call. V was pared by 2 bases and J by 3 bases, with 13 bases between. This CDR3 contains 15 residues. From germline, CDR1 is SGHTA and CDR2 FQGNSA. The CDR3 loop reads CASSLSRVGDTEAFF. CDR3 bases: TGTGCCAGCAGCTTATCGAGGGTCGGGGACACTGAAGCTTTCTTT.

V and J are TRBV7-9 and TRBJ2-3, with 8 bases lining up with TRBD2. J lost 2 bases, V lost 5 bases, and 9 bases had no gene match. Looked up from germline, CDR1 is SEHNR and CDR2 is FQNEAQ (reference sequence). This CDR3 has 16 amino acids. The CDR3 loop is CASSRGSSGVTDTQYF. The CDR3 bases are TGTGCCAGCAGCCGGGGTAGTAGCGGGGTCACAGATACGCAGTATTTT.

The chain joins TRBV6-6 to TRBJ1-6; no firm D call. The CDR3 has 13 residues. Germline CDR1 is MNHNY and CDR2 is SVGAGI (reference sequence). V was clipped by 5 bases and J by 11 bases, with 13 bases between them. CDR3 amino acids: CASSATDGTPLHF. The CDR3 DNA is TGTGCCAGCAGTGCAACGGACGGGACACCCCTCCACTTT.

The chain has TRBV9 and TRBJ2-1; possibly TRBD2 for D (6 bases). The CDR3 is 15 amino acids. In germline, CDR1 is SGDLS, CDR2 YYNGEE. Trimming shortened V by 1 base and J by 7 bases, and 15 bases separated the two germline ends. Here the CDR3 reads CASSVRSRGMNEQFF. Written as DNA, the CDR3 is TGTGCCAGCAGCGTAAGGTCACGGGGGATGAATGAGCAGTTCTTC.

This rearrangement joins TRBV20-1 to TRBJ1-2, with D possibly matching TRBD1 (5 bases). Germline assignment: CDR1 DFQATT and CDR2 SNEGSKA (reference sequence). The CDR3 contains 11 residues. V lost 3 bases and J 8 bases, leaving 10 bases between the germline ends. The CDR3: CSARGGGGYTF. For the CDR3, the DNA is TGCAGTGCTAGGGGGGGTGGGGGCTACACCTTC.

The rearrangement uses TRBV21-1 and TRBJ1-6; the table assigns TRBD1, which was not confirmed against the DNA. TRBV21-1 is reported as a pseudogene. The CDR3 has 14 residues. The CDR3 loop is CASSPGARNSPLHF. CDR3 nucleotides: TGTGCCAGCAGCCCAGGGGCGCGTAATTCACCCCTCCACTTT.

The chain is built from TRBV28 and TRBJ1-5; TRBD1 is a possible D gene (5 bases). CDR1 is MDHEN, CDR2 SYDVKM, per germline. CDR3 length equals 15 residues. V lost 1 base and J lost 3, with 10 bases in between. The DNA of the CDR3 is TGTGCCAGCAGTTTATTAAACAGGAACAATCAGCCCCAGCATTTT. Its translation is CASSLLNRNNQPQHF.

V is TRBV19 and J is TRBJ2-7; 7 bases fit TRBD1. The CDR3 contains 14 residues. Per the germline V gene, CDR1 is LNHDA and CDR2 is SQIVND (reference sequence). V was clipped by 6 bases and J by 0 bases; unmatched bases: 5. DNA of the CDR3: TGTGCCAGTAGAGAGACAGGGACCTCCTACGAGCAGTACTTC. This encodes CASRETGTSYEQYF.

The CDR3 region is CAISEKTGISNTEAFF. In nucleotides, the CDR3 is TGTGCCATCAGTGAGAAGACAGGGATCTCGAACACTGAAGCTTTCTTT. The rearrangement links TRBV10-3 to TRBJ1-1; TRBD1 matches at 7 bases. J lost 1 base, V lost 2 bases, and 7 bases had no gene match. CDR3 size: 16 residues. In germline, CDR1 is ENHRY, CDR2 SYGVKD.

The chain combines TRBV11-2 with TRBJ2-5, with 9 nucleotides matching TRBD2. The ends lost 4 bases at V and 1 base at J; junction bases unmatched: 10. Germline V CDR1 and CDR2: SGHAT, FQNNGV. This CDR3 has 17 amino acids. The CDR3 bases are TGTGCCAGCAGCTCAGGAGGAAGCGGGGGGATCCAAGAGACCCAGTACTTC. This gives the protein CASSSGGSGGIQETQYF.

The rearrangement joins TRBV5-1 to TRBJ2-5; the D gene is possibly TRBD1 (6 bases). CDR3 length: 13 amino acids. The V gene lost 4 bases and the J gene lost 5 bases, with 12 bases spanning the gap. Germline-derived CDR1 and CDR2 are SGHRS and YFSETQ. CDR3 DNA: TGCGCCAGCAGCGAGGGACAATTCGAGACCCAGTACTTC. Its protein product is CASSEGQFETQYF.

The CDR3 nucleotides are TGCGCCAGCAGCCCCACACAAACGAACACTGAAGCTTTCTTT. Translated: CASSPTQTNTEAFF. The rearrangement links TRBV5-1 to TRBJ1-1; D gene unclear. Germline V gives CDR1 SGHRS, CDR2 YFSETQ. Trimming shortened V by 4 bases and J by 1 base, and 11 bases separated the two germline ends. The CDR3 is made up of 14 amino acids.

The V call is TRBV28, the J call TRBJ2-3; perhaps TRBD1 as D (8 bases). CDR1 is MDHEN, CDR2 SYDVKM, per germline. The CDR3 is made up of 16 amino acids. V lost 3 bases, J lost 2 bases, and 15 bases lay in between. CDR3 nucleotide sequence: TGTGCCAGCAGTTTCAGGGGGCGGGGGCCCACAGATACGCAGTATTTT. It encodes CASSFRGRGPTDTQYF. Drawing the rest from reference TRBV28 and TRBJ2-3, the complete variable domain is DVKVTQSSRYLVKRTGEKVFLECVQDMDHENMFWYRQDPGLGLRLIYFSYDVKMKEKGDIPEGYSVSREKKERFSLILESASTNQTSMYLCASSFRGRGPTDTQYFGPGTRLTVL.

The rearrangement joins TRBV19 to TRBJ2-7; 8 nucleotides line up with TRBD1. The CDR3 extends over 15 amino acids. Germline trimming cut 3 bases from V and 3 bases from J; bases unmatched to any gene: 7. CDR1 and CDR2 (germline): LNHDA, SQIVND (reference sequence). The CDR3 DNA sequence: TGTGCCAGTAGTATTAACGCCGGACAGGGCTACGAGCAGTACTTC. This translates into CASSINAGQGYEQYF.

The chain employs TRBV11-2 and TRBJ1-1; D not resolved. V was pared by 3 bases and J by 1 base, with 3 bases between. CDR1 and CDR2 from the germline V gene are SGHAT and FQNNGV. This CDR3 is 12 amino acids long. CDR3 DNA sequence: TGTGCCAGCAGCTTCAAGAACACTGAAGCTTTCTTT. Amino acids: CASSFKNTEAFF.

The rearrangement uses TRBV7-2 and TRBJ2-4; perhaps TRBD1 as D (6 bases). V lost 1 base and J 9 bases, leaving 13 bases between the germline ends. The CDR3 runs to 14 residues. The germline V gene encodes CDR1 SGHTA and CDR2 FQGNSA. The CDR3 loop reads CASSLGGQGGIQYF. CDR3 DNA sequence: TGTGCCAGCAGCTTAGGGGGCCAAGGGGGCATTCAGTACTTC.

The rearrangement uses TRBV19 and TRBJ1-1; D ambiguous. V was clipped by 2 bases and J by 0 bases, with 10 bases between them. CDR1 is LNHDA, CDR2 SQIVND, per germline (reference sequence). The CDR3 extends over 15 amino acids. The CDR3 sequence: CASSIPQTVNTEAFF. CDR3 nucleotide sequence: TGTGCCAGTAGTATACCACAGACGGTGAACACTGAAGCTTTCTTT. Supplemented by reference TRBV19 and TRBJ1-1, the full variable domain reads DGGITQSPKYLFRKEGQNVTLSCEQNLNHDAMYWYRQDPGQGLRLIYYSQIVNDFQKGDIAEGYSVSREKKESFPLTVTSAQKNPTAFYLCASSIPQTVNTEAFFGQGTRLTVV.

This chain links TRBV5-1 with TRBJ2-2; TRBD1 agrees at 7 bases. After removal of 4 bases from V and 1 base from J, the junction contained 4 bases not matched to a gene. This CDR3 has 15 amino acids. Germline values: CDR1 SGHRS, CDR2 YFSETQ. Here the CDR3 DNA reads TGCGCCAGCAGCCTTTGGACAGGGAACACCGGGGAGCTGTTTTTT. It yields the protein CASSLWTGNTGELFF.

The CDR3 reads CARTDRGTYEQYF. The CDR3 coding sequence is TGCGCCAGGACGGACAGGGGCACTTACGAGCAGTACTTC. The chain has TRBV10-1 and TRBJ2-5; 9 nucleotides line up with TRBD1. The last part of the DNA fits TRBJ2-7 better; the J call may be wrong. The CDR3 spans 13 residues. Germline V gene data show CDR1 as WNHNN and CDR2 as SYGVQD (reference sequence).

The chain has TRBV12-2 and TRBJ1-6; the table's D call, TRBD1, was not checked against the DNA. TRBV12-2 is listed as a pseudogene. The CDR3 totals 16 residues. For the CDR3, the DNA is TGTGCAAGTCGCTTAACCCGGACAGGGGTAAATTCACCCCTCCACTTT. It encodes CASRLTRTGVNSPLHF.

CDR3 sequence (DNA): TGTGCCAGCTCACCAGGGGACAGGGTGCGGAAACTGTTTTTT. Translating gives CASSPGDRVRKLFF. V gene TRBV18 combines with J gene TRBJ1-4; 9 bases agree with TRBD1. CDR1 is KGHSH and CDR2 is LQKENI in the germline V gene. V was clipped by 2 bases and J by 11 bases; unmatched bases: 6. The length of the CDR3 is 14 residues.

This chain joins TRBV5-5 and TRBJ1-3; D not certain. V dropped 1 base and J dropped 0 bases, with 20 bases sitting between them. Per the germline V gene, CDR1 is SGHKS and CDR2 is YYEKEE (reference sequence). This CDR3 is built from 19 residues. In DNA form, the CDR3 reads TGTGCCAGCAGCTTGAGATTCTCGAGTGGACGGGACTCTGGAAACACCATATATTTT. Amino acids: CASSLRFSSGRDSGNTIYF.

The gene calls are TRBV19 and TRBJ1-4; TRBD1 matches 7 bases. The germline CDR1 and CDR2 sequences are LNHDA and SQIVND (reference sequence). Germline trimming cut 10 bases from V and 0 bases from J; bases unmatched to any gene: 5. This CDR3 region has 14 residues. For the CDR3, the DNA is TGTGCCACCAAAGGGGGCCCAACTAATGAAAAACTGTTTTTT. It codes for CATKGGPTNEKLFF. Drawing the rest from reference TRBV19 and TRBJ1-4, the complete variable domain is DGGITQSPKYLFRKEGQNVTLSCEQNLNHDAMYWYRQDPGQGLRLIYYSQIVNDFQKGDIAEGYSVSREKKESFPLTVTSAQKNPTAFYLCATKGGPTNEKLFFGSGTQLSVL.